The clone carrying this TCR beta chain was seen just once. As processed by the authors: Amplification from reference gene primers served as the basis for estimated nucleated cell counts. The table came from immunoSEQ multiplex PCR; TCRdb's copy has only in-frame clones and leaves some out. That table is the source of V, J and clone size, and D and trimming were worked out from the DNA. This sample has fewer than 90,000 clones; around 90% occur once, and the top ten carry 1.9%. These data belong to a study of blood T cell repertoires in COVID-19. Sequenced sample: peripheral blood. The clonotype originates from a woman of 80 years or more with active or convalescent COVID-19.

CDR3 coding DNA: TGTGCCAGCACCCCTCGAGACACTAGCGGTACCTACGAGCAGTACTTC. Protein sequence: CASTPRDTSGTYEQYF. This sequence joins TRBV5-4 and TRBJ2-7; 8 positions match TRBD2. Per the germline V gene, CDR1 is SGHNT and CDR2 is YYREEE (reference sequence). The V and J ends lost 6 bases and 2 bases, in that order; junction bases with no gene match: 13. This CDR3 is 16 amino acids long.